This T cell receptor beta chain was captured by sequencing in a study of T cell repertoires and HLA-DP antigens. About this clone: Its antigen is still unknown.

Germline CDR1 and CDR2: SGDLS and YYNGEE. CDR3 length: 15 amino acids. The V end was cut by 4 bases, the J end by 4 bases, with 17 bases between. Notes on the study in general: Pre-culture clonality, about 0.036, was far below sorted CD137+ clonality of 0.3 to 0.45.

Primers targeted 54 TRBV and 13 TRBJ segments. The protocol was immunoSEQ multiplex PCR, while the TCRdb copy is restricted to in-frame clones and leaves out a portion. The sample holds 90,000 to 130,000 clones; approximately 92% are singletons and the top ten take less than 0.35%. This sequence joins TRBV9 and TRBJ1-1; D possibly corresponds to TRBD1 (5 bases). This sequence was found in a woman aged 18-29 years in good health and CMV-seronegative. The material sequenced was CD4+ T cells from PBMCs. Here the CDR3 DNA reads TGTGCCAGCAGCCCGACGGGGGAGGTCCGCACTGAAGCTTTCTTT. It specifies CASSPTGEVRTEAFF. Using reference TRBV9 and TRBJ1-1 for the parts outside the CDR3, the full variable domain is DSGVTQTPKHLITATGQRVTLRCSPRSGDLSVYWYQQSLDQGLQFLIQYYNGEERAKGNILERFSAQQFPDLHSELNLSSLELGDSALYFCASSPTGEVRTEAFFGQGTRLTVV.